This is a list of T cell receptor beta chains from one sample in a study of breast tumors, draining lymph nodes, adjacent tissues. TCRdb independently ran MiXCR on the multiplex PCR reads; one entry per CDR3 protein. The sample includes 180,000 or so distinct CDR3 sequences, more than 25% of them seen just once. Sequencing input: axillary lymph node tissue. The receptors were sampled from a female donor with breast cancer. Some clones in this sample may be carry-over from other donors' samples. Both conserved end residues are part of each CDR3. Size is stated for part of the rows, as once, few or many counts, or as a class when the clone is expanded.

v_gene	abundance	CDR3aa
TRBV7-7	many	CASSPGRGTNEKLFF
TRBV5-6	many	CASSLGGGPYNEQFF
TRBV4-1	many	CASSQEFIPDYGYTF
TRBV7-8	many	CASNPRLGATGELFF
TRBV4-1	few	CASSQDFSASGGQNNEQFF
TRBV20-1	many	CSARETSGSTTGELFF
TRBV7-8	NA	CASSLSTGAGTYEQYF
TRBV6-5	NA	CASSRRDRGRYEQYF
TRBV15	NA	CATSRLGNSYNSPLHF
TRBV24-1	many	CATRSYLNTGELFF
TRBV20-1	NA	CSAWDSLADTQYF
TRBV6-4	many	CASSLGSNYGYTF
TRBV19	many	CASSIGRGTYEQYF
TRBV10-3	NA	CATGDRGINEQFF
TRBV10-2	many	CASGGGKAGYYGYTF
TRBV3-1	many	CASSQDSGGATDTQYF
TRBV2	many	CASTETRVDYGYTF
TRBV20-1	many	CSATEVLGEQYF
TRBV5-8	many	CASSLRRGMSTDTQYF
TRBV19	NA	CASSIDSTGVYGYTF
TRBV20-1	many	CSASNQETQYF
TRBV24-1	many	CATRKGPRTSEQFF
TRBV19	few	CAAEGEDNTEAFF
TRBV20-1	few	CSARVSSSSYEQYF
TRBV30	many	CAWSPRAPGSGNTIYF
TRBV5-1	many	CASSPDGTTNEKLFF
TRBV15	NA	CATSKLRGAPENEKPSF
TRBV6-5	NA	CASSRAGGADTQYF
TRBV12-3/TRBV12-4	many	CAITRPGLHNNEQFF
TRBV29-1	once	CSVGQNVDLTF
TRBV6-1	NA	CASSHPSGGIYEQYF
TRBV9	NA	CASGPGQNHYGYTF
TRBV24-1	NA	CATSAVPGNTEAFF
TRBV9	few	CASSTGMNTEAFF
TRBV10-3	NA	CAISEPGQGEGTDTQYF
TRBV20-1	many	CSASYGTAYNEQFF
TRBV7-9	many	CASSTERGGKTDTQYF
TRBV25-1	NA	CASKVGGQAKLFF
TRBV12-3/TRBV12-4	many	CASTKTGGTLIREQYF
TRBV7-2	many	CASSSGVSLEQYF
TRBV7-6	many	CASSLAAGAGGELFF
TRBV7-2	NA	CASSLLQGANYGYTF
TRBV5-6	many	CASSSGTGGWPQHF
TRBV15	NA	CATSGDIRQGKPDEKLFF
TRBV6-4	many	CASSAQLAGGPRIADTQYF
TRBV20-1	many	CSASSSRFNGYTF
TRBV12-5	many	CASGPHPIGRPQSGANVLTF
TRBV6-1	many	CASSVGTSGGLTYEQYF
TRBV7-3	NA	CASSLVVANNEQFF
TRBV28	few	CASRREAGELFF
TRBV5-4	many	CASSLGAGGGEKLFF